This entry describes one T cell receptor (beta chain). This receptor's antigen is unknown. No base qualities exist here, and no much larger clone lies one base off it. The data belong to a study of T cells after posttransplantation cyclophosphamide (dated by TCRdb to the mid-2010s). Study-wide context: T cell repertoire reconstitution was tracked by TRB sequencing after myeloablative bone marrow transplantation in which posttransplantation cyclophosphamide was used as GVHD prophylaxis. Public TRB sequences were checked against a database of over 3,000 sequences associated with responses to pathogens, tumor antigens, self-antigens and alloantigens. Because TRA and TRB clonality correlated tightly in 10 or so samples, the subsequent TCR analyses were limited to TRB only. TRB sequencing was performed on blood from all 35 or so PTCy patients with 1-year posttransplant specimens. Antigen receptor sequencing covered samples from approximately 32 PTCy-treated patients and some 15 of their related bone marrow donors. TRB sequencing was also done on up to about 3 additional blood samples from 2 to 5.2 years after transplant in 3 patients, and on pretransplant blood from a handful of patients.

Related bone marrow donors provided peripheral blood samples on the day of marrow donation. Peripheral blood and bone marrow mononuclear cells were isolated by Ficoll-Hypaque density centrifugation and were cryopreserved. Beyond this particular receptor, the publication reports: Across the 45 patients, TRB clonality was highly associated with recipient CMV seropositivity and CMV reactivation, and diversity with PTCy was similar to that in the CNI/methotrexate controls. Donor-recipient similarity was low at 1-2 months but increased during the first year, and donor CD8+ memory clones often dominated later blood repertoires. The TRB repertoires of T cells infiltrating skin or GI tract showed only limited overlap with the TRB repertoires of T cells in blood.

Reading the germline V gene (reference sequence) gives CDR1 LNHDA and CDR2 SQIVND. Inclusive of the bounding cysteine and phenylalanine, the CDR3 is 15 residues long. Of all the DNA, just the CDR3 is kept, 45 bases in frame from base 1. Compared with germline, V lacks 4 bases and J lacks 9 bases; bases without a gene match: 7. Genomic DNA was used for TRB sequencing, which was performed with the immunoSEQ assay at survey resolution or with the hsTCRB kit. On the authors' methods: The immunoSEQ software handled initial read processing, and the LymphoSeq R package was used for repertoire analyses. Clonality was calculated as 1 minus normalized Shannon entropy, and the Gini coefficient was also calculated for each TRB dataset. To infer phenotypes in unsorted samples, TRB sequences from sorted subsets of the recipient or donor were mapped onto unsorted samples from the same recipient. TCRdb re-hosts the immuneACCESS table, in-frame sequences only. Its copies lack some clones; in the studies checked, an unresolved V gene accounts for under half of them, and the cause for the rest is not known. The V and J calls and clone size were taken over from that table, and D and trimming were inferred from the DNA. For this sample the table reports 38,000 or so clones, with no clone seen just once. The leading ten clones occupy 2.5% of the sample.

What was sequenced was PBMCs. The rearranged chain carries TRBV19 and TRBJ1-6; 9 nucleotides in the junction match TRBD1. This TCR was recovered from a man in his fifties or sixties in good health, CMV-negative, and a related stem cell transplant donor. The DNA sequence is given as TGTGCCAGTAGTAATACGGGACAGGGTGTTTCACCCCTCCACTTT. Its coded protein is CASSNTGQGVSPLHF.